Below are 3 T cell receptor beta chains sequenced from a single sample in a study of shared clonotypes between healthy human individuals. The method was immunoSEQ multiplex PCR; TCRdb's version includes in-frame clones alone and lacks a portion of them. The table includes around 2,000,000 clones, roughly 94% detected once. The sample consisted of naive CD4+ T cells sorted from blood. Specified subset: CD45RA+ positively selected. These receptors were collected from a man aged 18 to 30 in good health.

The J gene is TRBJ2-7, the V gene TRBV6-6, with TRBD1 matching 7 bases. This CDR3 has 14 residues. Germline V CDR1 and CDR2: MNHNY, SVGAGI (reference sequence). Trimming removed 6 bases from V and 5 bases from J; junction bases left unmatched: 10. The CDR3 here is CASSPKGQYDEQYF. CDR3 nucleotides: TGTGCCAGCAGCCCCAAGGGACAGTACGACGAGCAGTACTTC.

V gene TRBV19 combines with J gene TRBJ2-3, with 11 bases that match TRBD2. The length of the CDR3 is 15 residues. Germline values: CDR1 LNHDA, CDR2 SQIVND (reference sequence). J gave up 2 bases and V 5 bases, and 3 bases lay outside the gene matches. For the CDR3, the DNA is TGTGCCAGTAGTTCGACTAGCGGGATCACAGATACGCAGTATTTT. Translated: CASSSTSGITDTQYF.

CDR3: CASSQLTGGNGYTF. The CDR3 DNA follows: TGCGCCAGCAGTCAACTTACAGGGGGTAATGGCTACACCTTC. The chain recombines TRBV23-1 with TRBJ1-2, with 8 bases aligning to TRBD1. TRBV23-1 is treated as an ORF (open reading frame) with a function not yet certain. The CDR3 has 14 amino acids. Trimming removed 2 bases from V and 6 bases from J; junction bases left unmatched: 5.